Following are 12 T cell receptor beta chains from one sample sequenced in a study of cytomegalovirus exposure and HLA in healthy donors. Sequenced by immunoSEQ multiplex PCR; TCRdb stores in-frame clones only, minus some. The repertoire holds 150,000 or so clones, with approximately 86% as singletons. Input material: PBMCs. These receptors were obtained from a man younger than 30 in good health and CMV-seropositive.

The chain combines TRBV4-3 with TRBJ2-1; possible D gene TRBD2, 6 bases. CDR1 and CDR2 (germline): LGHNA, YSLEER. The CDR3 is 15 amino acids. V lost 0 bases, J lost 4 bases, and 10 bases lay in between. This CDR3 is CASSQDPGTYNEQFF. The CDR3 DNA sequence: TGCGCCAGCAGCCAAGACCCTGGGACTTACAATGAGCAGTTCTTC.

In this sample, this clone turned up once. The chain employs TRBV30 and TRBJ1-3; unclear D gene. The CDR3 length is 10 residues. From germline, CDR1 is GTSNPN and CDR2 SVGIG (reference sequence). V was clipped by 8 bases and J by 9 bases, with 11 bases between them. The CDR3 spells CALSEGTIYF. The CDR3 DNA reads TGTGCCCTCAGTGAGGGCACCATATATTTT. Combining the CDR3 with reference TRBV30 and TRBJ1-3 gives the whole variable domain SQTIHQWPATLVQPVGSPLSLECTVEGTSNPNLYWYRQAAGRGLQLLFYSVGIGQISSEVPQNLSASRPQDRQFILSSKKLLLSDSGFYLCALSEGTIYFGEGSWLTVV.

This chain joins TRBV4-1 and TRBJ1-2; TRBD1 agrees at 7 bases. In germline, CDR1 is MGHRA, CDR2 YSYEKL. The V gene end was trimmed by 3 bases and the J gene end by 0 bases; junction bases not matched to a gene: 13. This CDR3 spans 18 amino acids. As DNA, the CDR3 is TGCGCCAGCAGCCACCCAGGGGGAGACAGTGGAGCTAACTATGGCTACACCTTC. Encoded protein: CASSHPGGDSGANYGYTF.

This chain joins TRBV4-3 and TRBJ2-1; D may be TRBD1 (5 bases). This CDR3 is built from 15 residues. V was clipped by 5 bases and J by 5 bases, with 16 bases between them. Germline loops: CDR1 LGHNA, CDR2 YSLEER. The CDR3 bases are TGCGCCAGCAGCTCAACAACCCTAGGGGACAATGAGCAGTTCTTC. Translation gives CASSSTTLGDNEQFF.

The chain employs TRBV9 and TRBJ2-7, with 8 bases identical to TRBD1. In germline, CDR1 is SGDLS, CDR2 YYNGEE. After removal of 0 bases from V and 7 bases from J, the junction contained 9 bases not matched to a gene. The CDR3 length is 15 residues. The CDR3 DNA reads TGTGCCAGCAGCGTAGGGGCAGGGGGCTCTGGGGAGCAGTACTTC. Encoded protein: CASSVGAGGSGEQYF.

This clone was detected only a few times. The chain has TRBV7-2 and TRBJ2-7; TRBD1 agrees at 7 bases. J gave up 2 bases and V 7 bases, and 5 bases lay outside the gene matches. Germline loops: CDR1 SGHTA, CDR2 FQGNSA. The CDR3 contains 13 residues. The CDR3 loop reads CASTVDRAYEQYF. As DNA, the CDR3 is TGTGCCAGCACCGTCGACAGGGCCTACGAGCAGTACTTC.

The chain carries TRBV7-8 and TRBJ2-2; the D gene is possibly TRBD1 (6 bases). Trimming took 5 bases from V and 5 from J, leaving 12 bases between them. Germline CDR1 SGHVS, CDR2 FQNEAQ. There are 14 residues in the CDR3. CDR3 region: CASSQNTGTGELFF. For the CDR3, the DNA is TGTGCCAGCAGCCAGAATACAGGGACCGGGGAGCTGTTTTTT.

V usage is TRBV2 and J usage is TRBJ1-4, with 10 bases matching TRBD1. The V gene's germline CDR1 is SNHLY and CDR2 FYNNEI. This CDR3 has 15 residues. V dropped 6 bases and J dropped 1; count of bases not matched to a gene: 2. CDR3 nucleotides: TGTGCCAGCAGGGGGGACAGGGGAACTAATGAAAAACTGTTTTTT. Protein: CASRGDRGTNEKLFF.

The chain is built from TRBV30 and TRBJ2-2; TRBD1 might be the D (6 bases). CDR1 is GTSNPN and CDR2 is SVGIG in the germline V gene (reference sequence). V was shortened by 3 bases and J by 3 bases, with 11 bases between the two germline ends. The CDR3 has 14 amino acids. CDR3 residues: CAWSTGRYTGELFF. The CDR3 DNA follows: TGTGCCTGGAGCACAGGGAGATACACCGGGGAGCTGTTTTTT. The full variable domain, with the rest looked up from reference TRBV30 and TRBJ2-2, is SQTIHQWPATLVQPVGSPLSLECTVEGTSNPNLYWYRQAAGRGLQLLFYSVGIGQISSEVPQNLSASRPQDRQFILSSKKLLLSDSGFYLCAWSTGRYTGELFFGEGSRLTVL.

The CDR3 DNA reads as TGTGCCAGCAGGACAGGGGGCACCCAAGAGACCCAGTACTTC. Translating it yields CASRTGGTQETQYF. The chain is built from TRBV6-1 and TRBJ2-5, with 10 bases fitting TRBD1. The germline CDR1 and CDR2 sequences are MNHNS and SASEGT. The CDR3 length is 14 residues. V lost 6 bases to trimming and J lost 1 base; unmatched junction nucleotides: 2.

This clone was observed once. CDR3 DNA: TGCAGCACGGCCGGGACAGGGGCTACTGAAGCTTTCTTT. Protein product: CSTAGTGATEAFF. The V gene is TRBV29-1, the J gene TRBJ1-1; TRBD1 agrees at 10 bases. This CDR3 is 13 amino acids long. Germline lookup yields CDR1 SQVTM and CDR2 ANQGSEA. Trimming took 8 bases from V and 5 from J; bases not matched to a gene: 8.

This clone came up once. CDR3 region: CASSFYKTGLGTEAFF. Written as DNA, the CDR3 is TGTGCCAGCAGCTTTTACAAAACAGGGTTGGGCACTGAAGCTTTCTTT. The J gene is TRBJ1-1, the V gene TRBV7-9, with a weak D call TRBD1 (6 bases). This CDR3 is built from 16 residues. Trimming took off 3 bases at V and 4 bases at J, with 18 bases between the two ends. Germline CDR1 is SEHNR and CDR2 is FQNEAQ (reference sequence).